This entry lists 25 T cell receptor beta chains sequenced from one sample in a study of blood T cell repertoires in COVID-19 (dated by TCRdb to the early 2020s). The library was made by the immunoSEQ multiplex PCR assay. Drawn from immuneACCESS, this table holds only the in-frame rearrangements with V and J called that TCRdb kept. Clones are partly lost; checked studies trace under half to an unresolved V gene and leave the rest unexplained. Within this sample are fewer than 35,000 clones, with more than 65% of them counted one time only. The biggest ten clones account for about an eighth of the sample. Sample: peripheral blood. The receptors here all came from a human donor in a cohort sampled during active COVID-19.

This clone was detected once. The CDR3 DNA follows: TGTGCCAGCAGAGCGACAGGGGGGGCTTCACCCCTCCACTTT. Its translation is CASRATGGASPLHF. V gene TRBV27 combines with J gene TRBJ1-6, with 9 bases matching TRBD1. The CDR3 contains 14 residues. V trimming: 6 bases; J trimming: 9 bases; junction bases outside the gene matches: 6. The germline V gene encodes CDR1 MNHEY and CDR2 SMNVEV (reference sequence).

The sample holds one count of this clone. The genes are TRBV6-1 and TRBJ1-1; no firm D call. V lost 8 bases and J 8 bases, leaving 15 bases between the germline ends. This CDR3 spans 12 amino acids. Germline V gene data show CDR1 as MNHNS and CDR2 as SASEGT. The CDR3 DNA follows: TGTGCCAGCGGGGAGGCTATGGCGGAAGCTTTCTTT. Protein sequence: CASGEAMAEAFF.

In nucleotides, the CDR3 is TGTGCCAGCAGCTTAGGAGGTTTTGGGGAAAAACTGTTTTTT. It codes for CASSLGGFGEKLFF. The chain links TRBV7-9 to TRBJ1-4; unclear D gene. With 1 base removed from V and 8 bases from J, the gap between germline ends came to 11 bases. Looked up from germline, CDR1 is SEHNR and CDR2 is FQNEAQ (reference sequence). The CDR3 length is 14 residues.

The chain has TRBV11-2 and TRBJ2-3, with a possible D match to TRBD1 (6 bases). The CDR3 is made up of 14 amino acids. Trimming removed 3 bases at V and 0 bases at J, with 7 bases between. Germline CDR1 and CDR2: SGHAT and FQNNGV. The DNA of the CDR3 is TGTGCCAGCAGCTTCCAGGGGAGCACAGATACGCAGTATTTT. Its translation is CASSFQGSTDTQYF. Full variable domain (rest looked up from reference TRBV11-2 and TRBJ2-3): EAGVAQSPRYKIIEKRQSVAFWCNPISGHATLYWYQQILGQGPKLLIQFQNNGVVDDSQLPKDRFSAERLKGVDSTLKIQPAKLEDSAVYLCASSFQGSTDTQYFGPGTRLTVL.

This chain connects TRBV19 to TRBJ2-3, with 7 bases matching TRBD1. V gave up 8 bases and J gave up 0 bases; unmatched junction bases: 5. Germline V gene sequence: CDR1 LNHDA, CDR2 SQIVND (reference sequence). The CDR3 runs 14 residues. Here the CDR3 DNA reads TGTGCCAGTTCAGACAGGGACAGCACAGATACGCAGTATTTT. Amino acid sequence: CASSDRDSTDTQYF.

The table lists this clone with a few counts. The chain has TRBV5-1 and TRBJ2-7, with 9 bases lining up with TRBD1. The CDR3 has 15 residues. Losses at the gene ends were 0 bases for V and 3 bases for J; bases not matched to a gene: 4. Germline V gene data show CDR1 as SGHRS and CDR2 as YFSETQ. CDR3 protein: CASSLDGQGYYEQYF. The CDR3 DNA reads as TGCGCCAGCAGCTTGGATGGACAGGGGTACTACGAGCAGTACTTC.

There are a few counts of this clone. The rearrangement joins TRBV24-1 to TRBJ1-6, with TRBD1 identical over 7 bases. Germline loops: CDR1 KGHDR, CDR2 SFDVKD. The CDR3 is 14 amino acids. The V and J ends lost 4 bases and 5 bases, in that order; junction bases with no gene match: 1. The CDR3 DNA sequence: TGTGCCACCAGTGACCAGGGGGATAATTCACCCCTCCACTTT. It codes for CATSDQGDNSPLHF.

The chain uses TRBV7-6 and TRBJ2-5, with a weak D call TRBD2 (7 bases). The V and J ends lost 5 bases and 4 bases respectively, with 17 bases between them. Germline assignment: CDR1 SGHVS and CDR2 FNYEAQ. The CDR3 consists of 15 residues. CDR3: CASSRGGGDLETQYF. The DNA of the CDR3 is TGTGCCAGCAGCCGAGGGGGGGGCGATTTAGAGACCCAGTACTTC.

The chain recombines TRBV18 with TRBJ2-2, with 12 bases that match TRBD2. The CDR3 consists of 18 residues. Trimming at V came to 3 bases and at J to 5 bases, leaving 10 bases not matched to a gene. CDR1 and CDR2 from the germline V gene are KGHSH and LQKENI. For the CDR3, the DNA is TGTGCCAGCTCACCGTCCCTTGGACTAGCGGGGCGGACCGGGGAGCTGTTTTTT. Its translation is CASSPSLGLAGRTGELFF.

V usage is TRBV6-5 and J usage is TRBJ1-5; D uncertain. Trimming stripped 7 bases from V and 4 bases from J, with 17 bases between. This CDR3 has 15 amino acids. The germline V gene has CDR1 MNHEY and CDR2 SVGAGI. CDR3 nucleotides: TGTGCCAGCACCAACAACCGGGTTCCGAATCAGCCCCAGCATTTT. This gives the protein CASTNNRVPNQPQHF.

CDR3 DNA sequence: TGTGCCAGCAGCTTAGGGGGAGTAGCGGGGCTAGAGACCCAGTACTTC. Protein sequence: CASSLGGVAGLETQYF. J is TRBJ2-5 and V is TRBV7-6, with 8 bases lining up with TRBD2. V dropped 1 base and J dropped 4; count of bases not matched to a gene: 8. CDR3 length: 16 amino acids. Germline V gene lookup returns CDR1 SGHVS and CDR2 FNYEAQ.

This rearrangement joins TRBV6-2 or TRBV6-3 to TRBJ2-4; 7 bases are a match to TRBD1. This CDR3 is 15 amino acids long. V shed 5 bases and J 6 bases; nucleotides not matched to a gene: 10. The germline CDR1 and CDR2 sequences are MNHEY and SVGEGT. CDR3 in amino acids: CASSDGDRVGNIQYF. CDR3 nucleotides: TGTGCCAGCAGTGACGGCGACAGGGTTGGAAACATTCAGTACTTC.

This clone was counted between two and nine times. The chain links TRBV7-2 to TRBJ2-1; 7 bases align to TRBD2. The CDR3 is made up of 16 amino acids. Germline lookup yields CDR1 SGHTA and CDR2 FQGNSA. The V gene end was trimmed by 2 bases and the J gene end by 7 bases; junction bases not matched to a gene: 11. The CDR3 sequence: CASSLRRGGGRNEQFF. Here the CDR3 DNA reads TGTGCCAGCAGCTTAAGACGGGGCGGGGGTAGGAATGAGCAGTTCTTC.

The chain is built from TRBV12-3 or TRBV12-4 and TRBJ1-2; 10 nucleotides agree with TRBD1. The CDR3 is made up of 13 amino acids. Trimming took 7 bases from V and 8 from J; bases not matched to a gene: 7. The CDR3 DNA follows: TGTGCCAGCAATACCGGGACAGGGGTAGGCTACACCTTC. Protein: CASNTGTGVGYTF.

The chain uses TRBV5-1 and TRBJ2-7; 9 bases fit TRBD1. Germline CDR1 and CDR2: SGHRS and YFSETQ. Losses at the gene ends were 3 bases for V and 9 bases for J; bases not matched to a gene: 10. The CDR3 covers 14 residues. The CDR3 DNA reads TGCGCCAGCAGCTCCGGGACAGGGAGGAGTGTGCAGTACTTC. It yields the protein CASSSGTGRSVQYF. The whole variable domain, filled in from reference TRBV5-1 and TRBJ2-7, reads KAGVTQTPRYLIKTRGQQVTLSCSPISGHRSVSWYQQTPGQGLQFLFEYFSETQRNKGNFPGRFSGRQFSNSRSEMNVSTLELGDSALYLCASSSGTGRSVQYFGPGTRLTVT.

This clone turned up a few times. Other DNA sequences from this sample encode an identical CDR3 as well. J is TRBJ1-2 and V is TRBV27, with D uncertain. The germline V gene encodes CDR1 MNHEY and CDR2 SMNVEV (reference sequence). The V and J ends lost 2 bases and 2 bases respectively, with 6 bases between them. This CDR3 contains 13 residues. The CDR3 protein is CASSLRENYGYTF. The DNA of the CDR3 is TGTGCCAGCAGTTTACGGGAAAACTATGGCTACACCTTC.

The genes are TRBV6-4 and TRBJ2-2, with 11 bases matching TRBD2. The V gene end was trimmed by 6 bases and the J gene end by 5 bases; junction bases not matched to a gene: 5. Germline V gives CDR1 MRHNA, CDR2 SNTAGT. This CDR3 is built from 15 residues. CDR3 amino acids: CASRELAGVTGELFF. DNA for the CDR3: TGTGCCAGCAGGGAACTAGCGGGGGTAACCGGGGAGCTGTTTTTT.

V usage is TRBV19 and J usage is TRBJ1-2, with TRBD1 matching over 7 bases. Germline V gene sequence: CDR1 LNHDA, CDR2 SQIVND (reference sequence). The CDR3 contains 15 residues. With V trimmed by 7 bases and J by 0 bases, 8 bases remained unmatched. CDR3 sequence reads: CASKEGGEANYGYTF. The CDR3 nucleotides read TGTGCCAGTAAAGAAGGGGGCGAAGCTAACTATGGCTACACCTTC.

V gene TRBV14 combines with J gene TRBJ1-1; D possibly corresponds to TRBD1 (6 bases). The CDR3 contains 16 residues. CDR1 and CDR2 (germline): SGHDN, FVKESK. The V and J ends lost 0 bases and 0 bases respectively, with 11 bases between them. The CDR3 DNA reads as TGTGCCAGCAGCCAAGAATGGACAGACATGAACACTGAAGCTTTCTTT. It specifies CASSQEWTDMNTEAFF.

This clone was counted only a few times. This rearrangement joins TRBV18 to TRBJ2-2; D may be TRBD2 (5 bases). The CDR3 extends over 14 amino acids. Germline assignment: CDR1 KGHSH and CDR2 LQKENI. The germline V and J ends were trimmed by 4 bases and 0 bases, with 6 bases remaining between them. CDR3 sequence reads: CASSQGANTGELFF. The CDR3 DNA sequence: TGTGCCAGCTCACAGGGAGCGAACACCGGGGAGCTGTTTTTT.

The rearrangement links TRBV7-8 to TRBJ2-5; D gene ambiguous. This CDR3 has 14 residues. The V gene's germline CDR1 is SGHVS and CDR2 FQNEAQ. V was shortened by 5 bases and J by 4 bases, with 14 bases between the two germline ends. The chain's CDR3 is CASSPRHFRETQYF. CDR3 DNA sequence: TGTGCCAGCAGCCCGCGACACTTCCGAGAGACCCAGTACTTC. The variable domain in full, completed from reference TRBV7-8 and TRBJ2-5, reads GAGVSQSPRYKVAKRGQDVALRCDPISGHVSLFWYQQALGQGPEFLTYFQNEAQLDKSGLPSDRFFAERPEGSVSTLKIQRTQQEDSAVYLCASSPRHFRETQYFGPGTRLLVL.

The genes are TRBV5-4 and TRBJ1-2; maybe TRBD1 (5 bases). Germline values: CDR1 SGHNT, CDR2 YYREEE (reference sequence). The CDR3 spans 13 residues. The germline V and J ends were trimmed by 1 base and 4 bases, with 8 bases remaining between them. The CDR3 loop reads CASSLRGLYGYTF. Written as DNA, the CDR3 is TGTGCCAGCAGCTTGAGGGGACTCTATGGCTACACCTTC. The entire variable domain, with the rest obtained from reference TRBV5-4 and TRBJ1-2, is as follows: ETGVTQSPTHLIKTRGQQVTLRCSSQSGHNTVSWYQQALGQGPQFIFQYYREEENGRGNFPPRFSGLQFPNYSSELNVNALELDDSALYLCASSLRGLYGYTFGSGTRLTVV.

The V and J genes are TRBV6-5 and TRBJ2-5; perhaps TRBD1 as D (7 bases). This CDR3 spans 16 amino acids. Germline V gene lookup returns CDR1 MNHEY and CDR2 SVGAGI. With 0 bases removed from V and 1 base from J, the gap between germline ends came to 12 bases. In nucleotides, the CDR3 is TGTGCCAGCAGTTACTCGACAGGGAGGCCCCAAGAGACCCAGTACTTC. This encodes CASSYSTGRPQETQYF.

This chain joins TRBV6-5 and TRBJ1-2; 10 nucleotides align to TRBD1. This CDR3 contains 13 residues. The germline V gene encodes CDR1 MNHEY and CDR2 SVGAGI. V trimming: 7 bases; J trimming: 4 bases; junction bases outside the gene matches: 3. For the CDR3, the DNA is TGTGCCAGCACGGACAGGGGGACCTATGGCTACACCTTC. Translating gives CASTDRGTYGYTF.

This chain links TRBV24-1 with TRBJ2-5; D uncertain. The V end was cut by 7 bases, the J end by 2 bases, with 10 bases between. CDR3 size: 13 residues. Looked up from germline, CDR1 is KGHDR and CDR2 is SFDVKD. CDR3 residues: CATREQNQETQYF. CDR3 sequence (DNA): TGTGCCACCAGAGAACAGAATCAAGAGACCCAGTACTTC.